The TCR beta chain under discussion was sequenced for a study of regulatory T cells in long-lasting Graves disease. This clonotype was observed many times. As yet, its antigen is unknown. V lost 3 bases to trimming and J lost 0 bases, with 24 bases between them. Germline loops: CDR1 SGHNT, CDR2 YENEEA. This CDR3 comprises 20 residues. With iRepertoire HTBI primers and Arm-PCR of CDR3 regions, TCR beta libraries were built. TCRdb called the multiplex PCR reads again in MiXCR, with one record for every CDR3 protein. Among some 490,000 distinct CDR3 sequences, approximately 12% were seen once, and the ten largest hold over 7%. Study outcomes and limitations: New patients shared 1,000 or so public clonotypes, and persistent patients shared more, with about 2,700.

Described time point: newly diagnosed GD, antithyroid drugs for less than 3 months. RNA from PBMCs was the source of the TCR library. The sample was also reused in another study, on T cells in Graves' hyperthyroidism and ophthalmopathy.

The sequence was collected from a woman younger than 45 with Graves disease. The chain has TRBV11-3 and TRBJ2-1, with D possibly being TRBD1 (5 bases). Source: peripheral blood mononuclear cells (PBMCs), taken at new diagnosis, from a patient treated with antithyroid drugs. CDR3 DNA sequence: TGTGCCAGCAGCTTTAAATTTTGGGGCTGCCCCTGTAGCTCCTACAATGAGCAGTTCTTC. It codes for CASSFKFWGCPCSSYNEQFF.